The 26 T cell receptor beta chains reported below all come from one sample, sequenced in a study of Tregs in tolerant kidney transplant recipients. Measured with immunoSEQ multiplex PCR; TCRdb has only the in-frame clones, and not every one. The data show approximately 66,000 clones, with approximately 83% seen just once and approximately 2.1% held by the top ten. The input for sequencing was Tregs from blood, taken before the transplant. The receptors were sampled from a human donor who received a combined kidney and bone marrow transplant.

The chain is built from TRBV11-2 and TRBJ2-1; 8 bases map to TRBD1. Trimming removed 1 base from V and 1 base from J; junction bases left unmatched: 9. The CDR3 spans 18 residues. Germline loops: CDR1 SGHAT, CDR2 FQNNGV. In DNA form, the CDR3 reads TGTGCCAGCAGCTTAGTGGTTCGGTGGACAGGGTCCTACAATGAGCAGTTCTTC. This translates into CASSLVVRWTGSYNEQFF. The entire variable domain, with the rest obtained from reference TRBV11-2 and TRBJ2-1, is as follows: EAGVAQSPRYKIIEKRQSVAFWCNPISGHATLYWYQQILGQGPKLLIQFQNNGVVDDSQLPKDRFSAERLKGVDSTLKIQPAKLEDSAVYLCASSLVVRWTGSYNEQFFGPGTRLTVL.

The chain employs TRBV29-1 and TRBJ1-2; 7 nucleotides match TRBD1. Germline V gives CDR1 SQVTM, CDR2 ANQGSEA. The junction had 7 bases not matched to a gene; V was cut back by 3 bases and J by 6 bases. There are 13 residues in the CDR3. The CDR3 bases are TGCAGCGTTGATAAGGAGGGGGCGCATGGCTACACCTTC. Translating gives CSVDKEGAHGYTF.

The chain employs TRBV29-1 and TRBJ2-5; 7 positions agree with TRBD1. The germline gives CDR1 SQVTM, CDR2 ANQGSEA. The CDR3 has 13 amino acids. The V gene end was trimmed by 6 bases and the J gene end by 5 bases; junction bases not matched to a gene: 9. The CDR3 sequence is CSVSYRGWETQYF. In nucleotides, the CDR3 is TGCAGCGTAAGCTACAGGGGTTGGGAGACCCAGTACTTC.

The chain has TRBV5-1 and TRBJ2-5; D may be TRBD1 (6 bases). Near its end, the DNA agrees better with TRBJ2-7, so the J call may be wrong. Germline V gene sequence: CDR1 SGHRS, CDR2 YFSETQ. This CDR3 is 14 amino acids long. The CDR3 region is CASSDTGTIYEQYF. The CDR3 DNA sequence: TGCGCCAGCAGCGATACCGGGACAATCTACGAGCAGTACTTC.

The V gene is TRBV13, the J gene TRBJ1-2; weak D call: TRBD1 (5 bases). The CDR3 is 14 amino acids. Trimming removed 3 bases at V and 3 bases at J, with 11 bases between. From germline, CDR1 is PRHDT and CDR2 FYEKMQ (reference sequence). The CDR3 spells CASSFGTTDYGYTF. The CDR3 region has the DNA TGTGCCAGCAGCTTCGGGACGACTGACTATGGCTACACCTTC. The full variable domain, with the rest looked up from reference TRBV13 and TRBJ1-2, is AAGVIQSPRHLIKEKRETATLKCYPIPRHDTVYWYQQGPGQDPQFLISFYEKMQSDKGSIPDRFSAQQFSDYHSELNMSSLELGDSALYFCASSFGTTDYGYTFGSGTRLTVV.

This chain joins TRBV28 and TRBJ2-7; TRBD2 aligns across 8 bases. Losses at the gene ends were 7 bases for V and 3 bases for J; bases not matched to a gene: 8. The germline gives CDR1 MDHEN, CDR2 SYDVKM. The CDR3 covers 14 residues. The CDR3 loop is CASTSGRAHYEQYF. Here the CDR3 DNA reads TGTGCCAGCACCTCCGGGAGGGCCCACTACGAGCAGTACTTC.

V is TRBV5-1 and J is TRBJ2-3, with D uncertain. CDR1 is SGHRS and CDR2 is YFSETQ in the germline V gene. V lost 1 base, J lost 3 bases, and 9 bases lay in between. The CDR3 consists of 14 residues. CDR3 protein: CASSLTGPTDTQYF. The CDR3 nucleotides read TGCGCCAGCAGCTTGACCGGACCTACAGATACGCAGTATTTT.

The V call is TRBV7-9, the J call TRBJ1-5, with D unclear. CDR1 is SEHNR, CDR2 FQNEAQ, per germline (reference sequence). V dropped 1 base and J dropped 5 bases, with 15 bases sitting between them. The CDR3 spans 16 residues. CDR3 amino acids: CASSLVSAFDYQPQHF. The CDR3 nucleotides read TGTGCCAGCAGCTTAGTCTCCGCATTTGACTATCAGCCCCAGCATTTT.

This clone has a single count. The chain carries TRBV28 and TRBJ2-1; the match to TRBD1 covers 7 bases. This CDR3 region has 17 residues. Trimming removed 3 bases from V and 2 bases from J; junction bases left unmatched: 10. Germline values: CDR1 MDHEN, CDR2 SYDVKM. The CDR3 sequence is CASSLPTGKLAYNEQFF. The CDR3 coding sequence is TGTGCCAGCAGTTTGCCGACAGGGAAGTTGGCCTACAATGAGCAGTTCTTC.

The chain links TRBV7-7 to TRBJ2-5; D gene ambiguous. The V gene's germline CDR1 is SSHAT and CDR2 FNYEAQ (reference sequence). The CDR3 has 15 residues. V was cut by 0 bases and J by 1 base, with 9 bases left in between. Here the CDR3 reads CASSLAPPPQETQYF. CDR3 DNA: TGTGCCAGCAGCTTAGCCCCACCTCCCCAAGAGACCCAGTACTTC.

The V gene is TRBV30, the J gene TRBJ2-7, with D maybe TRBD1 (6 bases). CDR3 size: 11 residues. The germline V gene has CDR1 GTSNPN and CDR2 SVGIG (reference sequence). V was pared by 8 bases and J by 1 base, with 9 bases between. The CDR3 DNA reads TGTGCCGGGACACGTTCCTACGAGCAGTACTTC. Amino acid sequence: CAGTRSYEQYF. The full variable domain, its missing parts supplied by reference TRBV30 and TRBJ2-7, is SQTIHQWPATLVQPVGSPLSLECTVEGTSNPNLYWYRQAAGRGLQLLFYSVGIGQISSEVPQNLSASRPQDRQFILSSKKLLLSDSGFYLCAGTRSYEQYFGPGTRLTVT.

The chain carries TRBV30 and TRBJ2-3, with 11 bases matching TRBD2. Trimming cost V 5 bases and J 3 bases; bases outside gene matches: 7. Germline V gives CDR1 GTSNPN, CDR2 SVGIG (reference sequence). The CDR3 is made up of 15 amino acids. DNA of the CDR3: TGTGCCTGGTACCCGACTAGCGGGAAAACAGATACGCAGTATTTT. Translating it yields CAWYPTSGKTDTQYF.

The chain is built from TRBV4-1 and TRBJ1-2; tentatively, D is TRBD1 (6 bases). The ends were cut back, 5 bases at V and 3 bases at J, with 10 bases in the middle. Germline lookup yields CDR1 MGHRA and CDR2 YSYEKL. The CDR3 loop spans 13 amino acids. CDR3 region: CASSFPGDYGYTF. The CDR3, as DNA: TGCGCCAGCAGCTTCCCAGGGGACTATGGCTACACCTTC.

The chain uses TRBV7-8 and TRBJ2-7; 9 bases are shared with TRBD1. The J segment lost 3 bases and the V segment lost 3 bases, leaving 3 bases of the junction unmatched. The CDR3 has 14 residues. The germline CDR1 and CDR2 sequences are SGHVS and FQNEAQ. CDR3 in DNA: TGTGCCAGCAGCTTGGAGACAGGGGGCTACGAGCAGTACTTC. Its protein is CASSLETGGYEQYF.

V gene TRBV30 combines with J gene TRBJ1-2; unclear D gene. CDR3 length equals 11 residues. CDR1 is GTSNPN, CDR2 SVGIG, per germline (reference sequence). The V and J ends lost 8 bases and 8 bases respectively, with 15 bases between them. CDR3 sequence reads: CARRTVCGYTF. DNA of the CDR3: TGTGCCCGCCGAACAGTATGCGGCTACACCTTC.

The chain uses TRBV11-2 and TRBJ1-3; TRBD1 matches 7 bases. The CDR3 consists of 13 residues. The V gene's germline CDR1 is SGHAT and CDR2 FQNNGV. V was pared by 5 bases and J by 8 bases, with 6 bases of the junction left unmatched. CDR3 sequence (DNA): TGTGCCAGCAGCCAACAGGGGTCGGACACCATATATTTT. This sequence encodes CASSQQGSDTIYF.

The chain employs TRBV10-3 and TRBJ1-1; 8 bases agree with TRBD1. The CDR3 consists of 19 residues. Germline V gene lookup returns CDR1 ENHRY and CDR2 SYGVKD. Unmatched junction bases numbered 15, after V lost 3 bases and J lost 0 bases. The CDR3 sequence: CAISDGARGPGGMNTEAFF. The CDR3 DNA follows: TGTGCCATCAGTGATGGGGCCAGGGGGCCGGGGGGTATGAACACTGAAGCTTTCTTT.

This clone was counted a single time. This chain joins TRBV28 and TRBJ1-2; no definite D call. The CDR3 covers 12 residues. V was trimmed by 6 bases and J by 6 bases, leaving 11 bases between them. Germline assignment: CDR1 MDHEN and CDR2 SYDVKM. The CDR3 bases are TGTGCCAGCAGCTTAGAATGGGATGGCTACACCTTC. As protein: CASSLEWDGYTF.

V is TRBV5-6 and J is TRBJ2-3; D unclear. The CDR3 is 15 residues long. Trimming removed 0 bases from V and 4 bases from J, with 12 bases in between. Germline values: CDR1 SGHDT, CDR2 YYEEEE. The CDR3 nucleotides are TGTGCCAGCAGCTTGGCGGGCCCGAAGGCAGATACGCAGTATTTT. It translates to CASSLAGPKADTQYF.

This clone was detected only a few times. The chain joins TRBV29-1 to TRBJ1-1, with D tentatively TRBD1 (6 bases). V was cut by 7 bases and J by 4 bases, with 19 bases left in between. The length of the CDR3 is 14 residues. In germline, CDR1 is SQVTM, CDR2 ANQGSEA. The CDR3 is CSADPSRGATEAFF. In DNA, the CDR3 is TGCAGCGCCGACCCTAGTCGGGGGGCCACTGAAGCTTTCTTT.

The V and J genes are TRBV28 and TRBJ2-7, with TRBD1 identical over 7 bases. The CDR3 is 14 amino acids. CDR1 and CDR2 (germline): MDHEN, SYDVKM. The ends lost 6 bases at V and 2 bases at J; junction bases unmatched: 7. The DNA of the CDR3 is TGTGCCAGCAGCAACGAGGACAGGACCTACGAGCAGTACTTC. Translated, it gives CASSNEDRTYEQYF.

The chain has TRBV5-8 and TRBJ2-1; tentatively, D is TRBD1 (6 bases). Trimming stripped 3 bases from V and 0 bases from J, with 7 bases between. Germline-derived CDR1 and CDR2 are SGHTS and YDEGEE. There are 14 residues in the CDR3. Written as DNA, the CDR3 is TGTGCCAGCAGCTCCAGGGGCTCCTACAATGAGCAGTTCTTC. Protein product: CASSSRGSYNEQFF.

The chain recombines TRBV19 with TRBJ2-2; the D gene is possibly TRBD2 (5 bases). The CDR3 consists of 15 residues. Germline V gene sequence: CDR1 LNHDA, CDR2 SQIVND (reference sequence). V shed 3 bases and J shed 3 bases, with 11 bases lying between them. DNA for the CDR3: TGTGCCAGTAGTATTGCGGGTTTGGACACCGGGGAGCTGTTTTTT. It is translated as CASSIAGLDTGELFF.

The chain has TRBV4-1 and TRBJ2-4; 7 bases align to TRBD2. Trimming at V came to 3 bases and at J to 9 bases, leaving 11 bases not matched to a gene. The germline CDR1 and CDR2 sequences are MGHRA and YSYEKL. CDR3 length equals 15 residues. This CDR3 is CASSHLRTGGTIQYF. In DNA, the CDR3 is TGCGCCAGCAGCCACCTCCGAACGGGGGGAACCATTCAGTACTTC.

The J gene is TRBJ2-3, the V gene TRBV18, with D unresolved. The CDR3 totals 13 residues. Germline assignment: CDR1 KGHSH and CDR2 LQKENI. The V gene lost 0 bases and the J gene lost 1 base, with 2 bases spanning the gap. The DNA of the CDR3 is TGTGCCAGCTCACCACCGGGCACAGATACGCAGTATTTT. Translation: CASSPPGTDTQYF.

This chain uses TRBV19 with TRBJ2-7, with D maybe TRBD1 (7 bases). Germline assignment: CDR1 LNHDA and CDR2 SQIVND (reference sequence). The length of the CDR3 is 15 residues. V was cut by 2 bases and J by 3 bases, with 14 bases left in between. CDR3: CASSIRAGGHYEQYF. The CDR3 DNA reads TGTGCCAGTAGTATAAGGGCAGGGGGGCACTACGAGCAGTACTTC.